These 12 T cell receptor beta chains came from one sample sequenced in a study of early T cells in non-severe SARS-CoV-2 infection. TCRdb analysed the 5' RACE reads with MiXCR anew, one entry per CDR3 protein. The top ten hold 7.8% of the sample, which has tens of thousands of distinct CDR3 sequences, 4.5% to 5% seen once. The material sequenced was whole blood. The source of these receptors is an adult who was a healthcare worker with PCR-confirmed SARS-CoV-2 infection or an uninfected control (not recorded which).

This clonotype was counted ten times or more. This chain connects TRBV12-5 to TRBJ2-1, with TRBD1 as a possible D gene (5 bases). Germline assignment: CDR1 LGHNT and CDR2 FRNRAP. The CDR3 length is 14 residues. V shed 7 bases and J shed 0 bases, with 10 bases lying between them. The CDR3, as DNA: TGTGCTAGTGCTCGGACACTCTCCTACAATGAGCAGTTCTTC. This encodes CASARTLSYNEQFF.

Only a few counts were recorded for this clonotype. The CDR3 is CASSQADRYYGYTF. CDR3 DNA sequence: TGTGCCAGCAGCCAAGCCGACAGATACTATGGCTACACCTTC. The J gene is TRBJ1-2, the V gene TRBV4-2; TRBD1 might be the D (5 bases). The germline V and J ends were trimmed by 1 base and 3 bases, with 9 bases remaining between them. Germline assignment: CDR1 LGHNA and CDR2 YNFKEQ. The CDR3 totals 14 residues.

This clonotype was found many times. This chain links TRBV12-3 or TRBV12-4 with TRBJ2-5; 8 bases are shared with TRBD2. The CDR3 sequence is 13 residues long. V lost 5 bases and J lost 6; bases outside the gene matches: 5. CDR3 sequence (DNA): TGTGCCAGCAGTCCCTCGGGGGGGCAGACCCAGTACTTC. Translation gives CASSPSGGQTQYF.

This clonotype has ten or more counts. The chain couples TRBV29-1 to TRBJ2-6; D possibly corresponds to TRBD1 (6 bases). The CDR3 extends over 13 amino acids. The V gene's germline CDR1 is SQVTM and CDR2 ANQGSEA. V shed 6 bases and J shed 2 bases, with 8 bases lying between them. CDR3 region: CSVQGAGANVLTF. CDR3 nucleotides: TGCAGCGTACAGGGTGCTGGGGCCAACGTCCTGACTTTC.

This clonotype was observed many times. CDR3 DNA sequence: TGTGCCAGCAGCTCACTCCTCCGGGCAAAAGGAAGGGATGAAAAACTGTTTTTT. It encodes CASSSLLRAKGRDEKLFF. The chain combines TRBV5-5 with TRBJ1-4; D gene ambiguous. CDR3 length: 18 residues. Germline CDR1 reads SGHKS; CDR2 reads YYEKEE (reference sequence). V was trimmed by 3 bases and J by 6 bases, leaving 24 bases between them. Complete variable domain (other parts from reference TRBV5-5 and TRBJ1-4): DAGVTQSPTHLIKTRGQQVTLRCSPISGHKSVSWYQQVLGQGPQFIFQYYEKEERGRGNFPDRFSARQFPNYSSELNVNALLLGDSALYLCASSSLLRAKGRDEKLFFGSGTQLSVL.

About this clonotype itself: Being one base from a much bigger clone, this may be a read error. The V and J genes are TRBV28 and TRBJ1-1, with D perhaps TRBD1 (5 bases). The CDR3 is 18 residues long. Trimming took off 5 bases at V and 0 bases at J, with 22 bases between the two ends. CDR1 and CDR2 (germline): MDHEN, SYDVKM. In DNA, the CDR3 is TGTGCCAGCAGTCCCGCCCCCAGGGTAAAGGGGATGAACACTGAAGCTTTCTTT. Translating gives CASSPAPRVKGMNTEAFF.

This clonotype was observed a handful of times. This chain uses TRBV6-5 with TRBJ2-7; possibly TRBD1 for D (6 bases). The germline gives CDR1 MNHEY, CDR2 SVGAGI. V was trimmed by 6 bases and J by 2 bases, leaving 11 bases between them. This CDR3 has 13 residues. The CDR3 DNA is TGTGCCAGCAGCGGGACACCTGCCTACGAGCAGTACTTC. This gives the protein CASSGTPAYEQYF.

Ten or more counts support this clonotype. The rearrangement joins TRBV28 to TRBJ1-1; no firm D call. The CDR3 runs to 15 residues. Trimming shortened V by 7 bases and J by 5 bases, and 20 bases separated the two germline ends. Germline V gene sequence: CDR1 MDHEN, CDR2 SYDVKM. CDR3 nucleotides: TGTGCCAGCATTCGGAGCCCGGATAGGAGAACTGAAGCTTTCTTT. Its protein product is CASIRSPDRRTEAFF.

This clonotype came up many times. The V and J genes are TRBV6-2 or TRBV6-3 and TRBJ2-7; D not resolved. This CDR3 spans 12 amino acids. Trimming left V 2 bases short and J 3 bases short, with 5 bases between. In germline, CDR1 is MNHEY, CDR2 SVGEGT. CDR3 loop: CASSYPNYEQYF. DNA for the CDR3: TGTGCCAGCAGTTACCCGAACTACGAGCAGTACTTC.

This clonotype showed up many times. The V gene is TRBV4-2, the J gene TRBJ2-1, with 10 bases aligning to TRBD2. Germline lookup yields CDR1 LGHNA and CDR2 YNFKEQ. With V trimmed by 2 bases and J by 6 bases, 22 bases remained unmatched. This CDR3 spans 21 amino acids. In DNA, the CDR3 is TGTGCCAGCAGCCAAAAACAACTAGCGGGGAGTACCCTAACTCAAACCAATGAGCAGTTCTTC. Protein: CASSQKQLAGSTLTQTNEQFF.

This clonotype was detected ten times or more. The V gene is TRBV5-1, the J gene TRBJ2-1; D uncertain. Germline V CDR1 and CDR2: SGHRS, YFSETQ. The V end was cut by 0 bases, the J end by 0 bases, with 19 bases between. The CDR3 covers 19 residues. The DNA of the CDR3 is TGCGCCAGCAGCTTGGACCCGCAGGATCAAACGGTCTCCTACAATGAGCAGTTCTTC. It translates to CASSLDPQDQTVSYNEQFF.

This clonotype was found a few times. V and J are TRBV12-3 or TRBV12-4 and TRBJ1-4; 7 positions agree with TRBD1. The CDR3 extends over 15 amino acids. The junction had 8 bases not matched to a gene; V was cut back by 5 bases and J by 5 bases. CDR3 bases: TGTGCCAGCAGTCATGACAGGGCTTCGAATGAAAAACTGTTTTTT. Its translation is CASSHDRASNEKLFF.